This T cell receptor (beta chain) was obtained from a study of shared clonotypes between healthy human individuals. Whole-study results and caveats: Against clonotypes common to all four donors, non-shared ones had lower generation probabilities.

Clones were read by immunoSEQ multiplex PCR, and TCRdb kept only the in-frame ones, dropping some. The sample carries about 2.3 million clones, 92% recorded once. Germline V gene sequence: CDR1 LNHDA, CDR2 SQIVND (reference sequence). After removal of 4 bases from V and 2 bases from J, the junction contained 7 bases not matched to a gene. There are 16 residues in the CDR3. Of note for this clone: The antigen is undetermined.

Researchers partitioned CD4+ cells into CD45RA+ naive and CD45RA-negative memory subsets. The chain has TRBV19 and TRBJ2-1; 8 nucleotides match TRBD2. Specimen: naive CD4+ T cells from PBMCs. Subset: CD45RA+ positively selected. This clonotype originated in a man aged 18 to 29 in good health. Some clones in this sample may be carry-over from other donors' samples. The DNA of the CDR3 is TGTGCCAGTAGTAAAGGGAGACTAGCGACCTACAATGAGCAGTTCTTC. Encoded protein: CASSKGRLATYNEQFF.